The 18 T cell receptor beta chains in this list originate from one sample, sequenced in a study of T cell changes during pregnancy in multiple sclerosis. The repertoire was sequenced with immunoSEQ multiplex PCR; TCRdb's copy has only in-frame clones and lacks some. The sample has fewer than 85,000 clones, over 75% seen once. Sample: peripheral blood, taken before pregnancy. These receptors all stem from a female donor with multiple sclerosis, enrolled in a pregnancy study.

V usage is TRBV7-2 and J usage is TRBJ1-1; D possibly corresponds to TRBD1 (6 bases). The length of the CDR3 is 17 residues. Germline assignment: CDR1 SGHTA and CDR2 FQGNSA. V lost 5 bases, J lost 0 bases, and 19 bases lay in between. CDR3 nucleotides: TGTGCCAGCAGCCCCCCCCGGGCAGGGGTAATGAACACTGAAGCTTTCTTT. Its protein product is CASSPPRAGVMNTEAFF. Filled out from reference TRBV7-2 and TRBJ1-1, the complete variable domain reads GAGVSQSPSNKVTEKGKDVELRCDPISGHTALYWYRQSLGQGLEFLIYFQGNSAPDKSGLPSDRFSAERTGGSVSTLTIQRTQQEDSAVYLCASSPPRAGVMNTEAFFGQGTRLTVV.

This clone was seen a single time. The chain is built from TRBV20-1 and TRBJ1-2; no definite D call. Trimming cost V 6 bases and J 7 bases, with 12 bases left between them. The CDR3 sequence is 11 residues long. Germline CDR1 is DFQATT and CDR2 is SNEGSKA (reference sequence). The CDR3 spells CSAKLPGGYTF. CDR3 bases: TGCAGTGCAAAATTACCGGGTGGCTACACCTTC.

This clone was picked up many times. The chain couples TRBV27 to TRBJ2-7; the match to TRBD1 covers 8 bases. CDR3 size: 14 residues. The V and J ends lost 3 bases and 7 bases, in that order; junction bases with no gene match: 8. Germline lookup yields CDR1 MNHEY and CDR2 SMNVEV (reference sequence). CDR3 residues: CASSFRRQGREQYF. CDR3 nucleotides: TGTGCCAGCAGTTTCCGCCGACAGGGGCGGGAGCAGTACTTC.

This CDR3 reads CASSKTRGEKLFF. In DNA form, the CDR3 reads TGTGCCAGCAGCAAAACGAGGGGGGAAAAACTGTTTTTT. The V and J genes are TRBV21-1 and TRBJ1-4; the table's TRBD1 call for D was not verified on the DNA. TRBV21-1 is an annotated pseudogene. The length of the CDR3 is 13 residues.

The rearrangement joins TRBV15 to TRBJ1-2; tentatively, D is TRBD1 (6 bases). The CDR3 length is 13 residues. V lost 3 bases and J lost 10, with 15 bases in between. Germline V gives CDR1 LNHNV, CDR2 YYDKDF (reference sequence). CDR3 DNA sequence: TGTGCCACCAGCAGCGAAAGACAGGTTTCCTACACCTTC. Amino acids: CATSSERQVSYTF.

The V and J genes are TRBV30 and TRBJ2-7; 7 bases map to TRBD1. The trim removed 4 bases at V and 2 bases at J, leaving 5 bases unmatched. CDR1 and CDR2 (germline): GTSNPN, SVGIG (reference sequence). The CDR3 consists of 13 residues. CDR3 residues: CAWKTGRPYEQYF. CDR3 sequence (DNA): TGTGCCTGGAAGACAGGGCGGCCCTACGAGCAGTACTTC.

The chain employs TRBV15 and TRBJ2-3; TRBD1 matches at 8 bases. Germline V CDR1 and CDR2: LNHNV, YYDKDF (reference sequence). Trimming took 1 base from V and 2 from J; bases not matched to a gene: 2. There are 15 residues in the CDR3. CDR3 region: CATSRGTGHTDTQYF. CDR3 in DNA: TGTGCCACCAGCAGAGGGACAGGGCACACAGATACGCAGTATTTT.

The chain uses TRBV10-3 and TRBJ2-1; 8 bases agree with TRBD1. CDR3 length: 15 amino acids. Germline lookup yields CDR1 ENHRY and CDR2 SYGVKD. V lost 2 bases and J lost 9; bases outside the gene matches: 9. CDR3 nucleotide sequence: TGTGCCATCAGTGAGCCAGGACAGGGTTTGGGTGAGCAGTTCTTC. Residues: CAISEPGQGLGEQFF.

This chain joins TRBV6-5 and TRBJ2-7; 8 bases match TRBD2. Looked up from germline, CDR1 is MNHEY and CDR2 is SVGAGI. V lost 4 bases and J lost 3; bases outside the gene matches: 8. The length of the CDR3 is 15 residues. The CDR3 DNA follows: TGTGCCAGCAGTTCACCTCCGGGACTAGGCTACGAGCAGTACTTC. It specifies CASSSPPGLGYEQYF.

This rearrangement joins TRBV9 to TRBJ2-7; the D gene is possibly TRBD1 (6 bases). The CDR3 is made up of 17 amino acids. The germline V and J ends were trimmed by 4 bases and 4 bases, with 24 bases remaining between them. Germline lookup yields CDR1 SGDLS and CDR2 YYNGEE. The CDR3, as DNA: TGTGCCAGCAGCCCTAGGGGGTCTGGCACCACGCTTTACGAGCAGTACTTC. Its translation: CASSPRGSGTTLYEQYF. The full variable domain, with the rest looked up from reference TRBV9 and TRBJ2-7, is DSGVTQTPKHLITATGQRVTLRCSPRSGDLSVYWYQQSLDQGLQFLIQYYNGEERAKGNILERFSAQQFPDLHSELNLSSLELGDSALYFCASSPRGSGTTLYEQYFGPGTRLTVT.

Only a few counts were recorded for this clone. The chain has TRBV12-5 and TRBJ1-2; 7 bases fit TRBD1. CDR3 size: 12 residues. Germline V gives CDR1 LGHNT, CDR2 FRNRAP. With V trimmed by 3 bases and J by 10 bases, 5 bases remained unmatched. CDR3 protein: CASGFWDSLYTF. The DNA of the CDR3 is TGTGCTAGTGGTTTTTGGGACAGCCTCTACACCTTC.

The V gene is TRBV5-5, the J gene TRBJ2-3, with 9 nucleotides matching TRBD2. The CDR3 length is 13 residues. Trimming removed 1 base from V and 6 bases from J; junction bases left unmatched: 0. CDR1 and CDR2 from the germline V gene are SGHKS and YYEKEE (reference sequence). The CDR3 coding sequence is TGTGCCAGCAGCTTGACTAGCGGGGATACGCAGTATTTT. Its protein is CASSLTSGDTQYF.

As for this clone: At one end, the junction sequence differs from germline, possibly due to a read error. This chain joins TRBV28 and TRBJ1-5; possible D gene TRBD1, 5 bases. CDR3 length: 15 amino acids. In germline, CDR1 is MDHEN, CDR2 SYDVKM. Written as DNA, the CDR3 is TGTGCCAGCAGGCCCTCAGCAAGGGGCAACCAGCCCCAGCATTTT. Its translation is CASRPSARGNQPQHF. The full variable domain, its missing parts supplied by reference TRBV28 and TRBJ1-5, is DVKVTQSSRYLVKRTGEKVFLECVQDMDHENMFWYRQDPGLGLRLIYFSYDVKMKEKGDIPEGYSVSREKKERFSLILESASTNQTSMYLCASRPSARGNQPQHFGDGTRLSIL.

This rearrangement joins TRBV9 to TRBJ2-3; 7 bases agree with TRBD2. The ends lost 0 bases at V and 7 bases at J; junction bases unmatched: 11. The germline CDR1 and CDR2 sequences are SGDLS and YYNGEE. CDR3 length equals 16 residues. CDR3 amino acids: CASSVGGGGGLNTQYF. In DNA form, the CDR3 reads TGTGCCAGCAGCGTAGGGGGTGGGGGGGGACTTAATACGCAGTATTTT.

The rearrangement uses TRBV29-1 and TRBJ1-1; D remains unclear. The V and J ends lost 3 bases and 0 bases respectively, with 14 bases between them. The CDR3 is 15 residues long. Germline-derived CDR1 and CDR2 are SQVTM and ANQGSEA. The CDR3 sequence: CSVEGRLPMNTEAFF. DNA of the CDR3: TGCAGCGTTGAGGGTAGACTCCCGATGAACACTGAAGCTTTCTTT.

The chain uses TRBV2 and TRBJ1-5; the D is unclear. The CDR3 extends over 13 amino acids. Between the trimmed V and J ends, which lost 7 bases and 2 bases, there was a span of 9 bases. Germline V gene sequence: CDR1 SNHLY, CDR2 FYNNEI. The CDR3 DNA is TGTGCCAGCAAGTCTGAGGGCAATCAGCCCCAGCATTTT. This encodes CASKSEGNQPQHF.

This chain links TRBV19 with TRBJ1-5; D may be TRBD1 (5 bases). The CDR3 has 15 amino acids. Germline V CDR1 and CDR2: LNHDA, SQIVND (reference sequence). Trimming removed 8 bases from V and 0 bases from J, with 14 bases in between. The CDR3 here is CASRPLGASNQPQHF. The CDR3 bases are TGTGCCAGTCGACCCTTAGGGGCTAGCAATCAGCCCCAGCATTTT.

This clone was recorded a few times. J is TRBJ1-6 and V is TRBV27; D unresolved. Germline lookup yields CDR1 MNHEY and CDR2 SMNVEV (reference sequence). The CDR3 has 13 amino acids. The V and J ends lost 8 bases and 9 bases respectively, with 14 bases between them. CDR3 region: CASSYTAGSPLHF. CDR3 DNA sequence: TGTGCCAGCTCTTACACGGCGGGTTCACCCCTCCACTTT.